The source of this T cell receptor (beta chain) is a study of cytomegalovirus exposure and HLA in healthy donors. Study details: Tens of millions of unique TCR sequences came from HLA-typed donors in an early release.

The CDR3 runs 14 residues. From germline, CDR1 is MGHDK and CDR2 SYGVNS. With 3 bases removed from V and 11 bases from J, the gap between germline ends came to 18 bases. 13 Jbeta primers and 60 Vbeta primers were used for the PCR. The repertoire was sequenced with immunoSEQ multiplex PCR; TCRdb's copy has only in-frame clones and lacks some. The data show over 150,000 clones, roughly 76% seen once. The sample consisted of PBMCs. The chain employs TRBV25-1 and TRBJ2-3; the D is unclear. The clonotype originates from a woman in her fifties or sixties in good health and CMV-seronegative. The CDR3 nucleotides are TGTGCCAGCAGTGAGGGTCAGGCCCCGATCGAGCAGTATTTT. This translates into CASSEGQAPIEQYF. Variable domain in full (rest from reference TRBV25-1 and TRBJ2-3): EADIYQTPRYLVIGTGKKITLECSQTMGHDKMYWYQQDPGMELHLIHYSYGVNSTEKGDLSSESTVSRIRTEHFPLTLESARPSHTSQYLCASSEGQAPIEQYFGPGTRLTVL.